One and the same sample provided the 9 T cell receptor beta chains below, sequenced in a study of neoadjuvant anti-PD-1 for oral cavity cancer. The method was immunoSEQ multiplex PCR; TCRdb's version includes in-frame clones alone and lacks a portion of them. Of about 5,700 clones in the sample, around 60% were seen once. Material: tumor tissue, obtained before nivolumab (anti-PD-1) treatment. These receptor sequences come from a person aged 35 to 85 with oral cavity squamous cell carcinoma.

This clone came up a few times. The rearrangement uses TRBV28 and TRBJ1-2, with D possibly matching TRBD1 (5 bases). The germline V gene has CDR1 MDHEN and CDR2 SYDVKM. CDR3 size: 15 residues. Between the trimmed V and J ends, which lost 5 bases and 1 base, there was a span of 14 bases. Here the CDR3 DNA reads TGTGCCAGCAGTCTCACCGGGGGGGTTAACTATGGCTACACCTTC. Encoded protein: CASSLTGGVNYGYTF.

This chain connects TRBV19 to TRBJ1-5, with TRBD1 identical over 9 bases. This CDR3 contains 18 residues. After removal of 7 bases from V and 3 bases from J, the junction contained 16 bases not matched to a gene. The germline gives CDR1 LNHDA, CDR2 SQIVND (reference sequence). The CDR3 sequence: CASTLGAGQGTSNQPQHF. The CDR3 DNA sequence: TGTGCCAGTACCCTAGGAGCGGGACAGGGAACCTCCAATCAGCCCCAGCATTTT.

This clone appeared a single time. A read error may account for a junction end that differs from germline. This chain connects TRBV6-4 to TRBJ2-6, with 7 bases identical to TRBD2. Per germline, CDR1 MRHNA and CDR2 SNTAGT. There are 18 residues in the CDR3. The chain's CDR3 is CASSDSTTSTSGANILTF. In nucleotides, the CDR3 is TGTGCCAGCAGTGACTCGACCACATCGACAAGCGGGGCCAACATCCTGACTTTC.

This clone appeared a single time. V usage is TRBV10-2 and J usage is TRBJ1-1, with D possibly being TRBD1 (6 bases). Per germline, CDR1 WSHSY and CDR2 SAAADI. Trimming removed 5 bases at V and 4 bases at J, with 8 bases between. The CDR3 runs 12 residues. For the CDR3, the DNA is TGCGCCAGCAGTCGGGGGCTCACTGAAGCTTTCTTT. It translates to CASSRGLTEAFF.

This clone appeared a few times. This sequence joins TRBV9 and TRBJ1-3; D uncertain. The ends were cut back, 0 bases at V and 0 bases at J, with 10 bases in the middle. The V gene's germline CDR1 is SGDLS and CDR2 YYNGEE. CDR3 length: 16 residues. The CDR3 loop is CASSVAPDSSGNTIYF. Written as DNA, the CDR3 is TGTGCCAGCAGCGTAGCCCCCGATAGCTCTGGAAACACCATATATTTT.

The gene calls are TRBV15 and TRBJ2-1, with unresolved D. V gave up 1 base and J gave up 5 bases, with 6 bases separating them. Per germline, CDR1 LNHNV and CDR2 YYDKDF (reference sequence). The length of the CDR3 is 13 residues. The CDR3, as DNA: TGTGCCACCAGCAGAGTGGGCGACAATGAGCAGTTCTTC. It yields the protein CATSRVGDNEQFF.

The J gene is TRBJ1-2, the V gene TRBV4-2; D not certain. This CDR3 has 14 amino acids. The germline V gene encodes CDR1 LGHNA and CDR2 YNFKEQ. Between the trimmed V and J ends, which lost 0 bases and 4 bases, there was a span of 9 bases. This CDR3 is CASSQEGSTYGYTF. CDR3 nucleotide sequence: TGTGCCAGCAGCCAAGAAGGTTCCACCTATGGCTACACCTTC.

The V call is TRBV7-2, the J call TRBJ2-7; D is perhaps TRBD1 (6 bases). Germline V gene sequence: CDR1 SGHTA, CDR2 FQGNSA. Trimming shortened V by 6 bases and J by 0 bases, and 12 bases separated the two germline ends. The CDR3 consists of 14 residues. This CDR3 is CASSRTVLSYEQYF. The CDR3 coding sequence is TGTGCCAGCAGTCGGACAGTCCTCTCCTACGAGCAGTACTTC.

This clone is labeled as large. The V gene is TRBV14, the J gene TRBJ2-7; either TRBD1 or TRBD2 may supply D (5 bases each). The V and J ends lost 7 bases and 2 bases respectively, with 15 bases between them. The length of the CDR3 is 14 residues. Germline assignment: CDR1 SGHDN and CDR2 FVKESK. This chain's CDR3 is CASKCRDAAYEQYF. For the CDR3, the DNA is TGTGCCAGCAAGTGCCGGGACGCAGCCTACGAGCAGTACTTC.